Given below is one T cell receptor beta chain in context. The entry originates in a study of T-cell reconstitution after alpha-beta-depleted transplantation in children. It was with unique molecular identifiers that the TCRbeta library was prepared. MiXCR, run by TCRdb on the PCR reads, gives a single entry per CDR3 protein. This table has roughly 500,000 distinct CDR3 sequences, approximately 32% appearing once. This CDR3 is built from 14 residues. Germline V gene lookup returns CDR1 MNHEY and CDR2 SVGEGT. The V end was cut by 4 bases, the J end by 4 bases, with 10 bases between. This specimen consisted of PBMCs from the stem cell graft donor, obtained from the stem cell graft. The origin of this receptor is a human donor who donated a stem cell graft to a child with aplastic anemia. The chain joins TRBV6-2 or TRBV6-3 to TRBJ2-2; a possible D gene is TRBD1 (5 bases). The CDR3 region is CASSWGRGTGELFF. The CDR3 nucleotides are TGTGCCAGCAGTTGGGGTAGGGGCACCGGGGAGCTGTTTTTT.